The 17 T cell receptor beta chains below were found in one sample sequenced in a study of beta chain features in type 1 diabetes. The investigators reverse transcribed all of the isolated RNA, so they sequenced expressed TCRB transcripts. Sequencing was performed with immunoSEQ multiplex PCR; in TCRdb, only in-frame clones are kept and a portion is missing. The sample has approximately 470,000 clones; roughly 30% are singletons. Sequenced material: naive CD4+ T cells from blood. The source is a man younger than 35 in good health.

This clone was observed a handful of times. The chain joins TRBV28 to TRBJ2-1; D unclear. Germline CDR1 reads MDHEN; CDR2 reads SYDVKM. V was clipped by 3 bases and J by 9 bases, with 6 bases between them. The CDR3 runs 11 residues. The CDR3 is CASSLWGEQFF. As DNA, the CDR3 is TGTGCCAGCAGTTTGTGGGGTGAGCAGTTCTTC.

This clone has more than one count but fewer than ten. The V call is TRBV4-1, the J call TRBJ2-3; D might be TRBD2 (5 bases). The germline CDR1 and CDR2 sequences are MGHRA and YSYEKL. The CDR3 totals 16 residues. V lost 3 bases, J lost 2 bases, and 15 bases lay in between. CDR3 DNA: TGCGCCAGCAGCCAGATCGGTGGGAGCGTCACAGATACGCAGTATTTT. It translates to CASSQIGGSVTDTQYF.

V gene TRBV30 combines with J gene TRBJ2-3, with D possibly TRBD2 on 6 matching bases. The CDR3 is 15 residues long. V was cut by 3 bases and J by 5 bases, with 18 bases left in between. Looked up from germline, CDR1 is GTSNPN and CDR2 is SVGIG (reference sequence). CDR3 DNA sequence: TGTGCCTGGAGCCGGACTAACCGCGTGGGAGATACGCAGTATTTT. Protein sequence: CAWSRTNRVGDTQYF.

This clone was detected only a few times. The CDR3 here is CASSLAAPRNEQFF. CDR3 in DNA: TGTGCCAGCAGCTTAGCAGCCCCGAGGAATGAGCAGTTCTTC. The gene calls are TRBV7-2 and TRBJ2-1; no firm D call. CDR1 is SGHTA and CDR2 is FQGNSA in the germline V gene. V was cut by 0 bases and J by 7 bases, with 10 bases left in between. The CDR3 extends over 14 amino acids.

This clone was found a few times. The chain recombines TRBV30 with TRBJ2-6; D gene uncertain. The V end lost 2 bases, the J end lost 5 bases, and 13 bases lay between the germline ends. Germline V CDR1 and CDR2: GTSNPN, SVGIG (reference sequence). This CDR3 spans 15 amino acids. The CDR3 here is CAWSQRSLWANVLTF. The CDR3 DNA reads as TGTGCCTGGAGTCAGAGGTCACTCTGGGCCAACGTCCTGACTTTC. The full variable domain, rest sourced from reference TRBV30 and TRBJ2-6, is SQTIHQWPATLVQPVGSPLSLECTVEGTSNPNLYWYRQAAGRGLQLLFYSVGIGQISSEVPQNLSASRPQDRQFILSSKKLLLSDSGFYLCAWSQRSLWANVLTFGAGSRLTVL.

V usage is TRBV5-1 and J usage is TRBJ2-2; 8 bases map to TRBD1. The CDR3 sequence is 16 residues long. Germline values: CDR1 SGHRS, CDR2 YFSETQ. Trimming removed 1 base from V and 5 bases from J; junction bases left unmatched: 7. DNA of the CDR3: TGCGCCAGCAGCTTGAGAGGACAGGGCATTACCGGGGAGCTGTTTTTT. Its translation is CASSLRGQGITGELFF.

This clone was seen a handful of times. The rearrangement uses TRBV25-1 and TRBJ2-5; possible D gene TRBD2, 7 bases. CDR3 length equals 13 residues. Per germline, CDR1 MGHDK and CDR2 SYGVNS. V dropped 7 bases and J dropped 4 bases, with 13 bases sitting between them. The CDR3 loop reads CASTSGGAETQYF. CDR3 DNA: TGTGCCAGCACCTCTGGGGGGGCAGAGACCCAGTACTTC.

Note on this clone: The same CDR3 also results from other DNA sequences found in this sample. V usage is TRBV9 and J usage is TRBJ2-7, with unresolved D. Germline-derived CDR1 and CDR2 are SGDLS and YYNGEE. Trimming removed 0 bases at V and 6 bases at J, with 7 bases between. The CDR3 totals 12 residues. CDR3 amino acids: CASSVGRGEQYF. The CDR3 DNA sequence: TGTGCCAGCAGCGTAGGACGAGGCGAGCAGTACTTC.

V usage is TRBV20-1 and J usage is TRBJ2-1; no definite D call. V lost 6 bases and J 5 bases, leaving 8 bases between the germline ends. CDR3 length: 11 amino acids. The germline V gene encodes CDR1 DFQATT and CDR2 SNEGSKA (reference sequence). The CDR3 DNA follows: TGCAGTGCGTCGTGGGACAATGAGCAGTTCTTC. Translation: CSASWDNEQFF.

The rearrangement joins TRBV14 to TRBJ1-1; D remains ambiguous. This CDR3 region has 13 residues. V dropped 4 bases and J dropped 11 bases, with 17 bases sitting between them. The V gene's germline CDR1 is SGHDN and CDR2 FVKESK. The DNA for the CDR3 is TGTGCCAGCAGCCCAAATTTAGGCTCGTGGGCTTTCTTT. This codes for CASSPNLGSWAFF.

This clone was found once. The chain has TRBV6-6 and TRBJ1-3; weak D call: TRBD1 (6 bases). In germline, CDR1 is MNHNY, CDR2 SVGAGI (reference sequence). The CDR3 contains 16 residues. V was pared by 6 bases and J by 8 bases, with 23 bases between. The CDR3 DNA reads TGTGCCAGCAGCACTATCACAGGGTATGGTGCGGACACCATATATTTT. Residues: CASSTITGYGADTIYF.

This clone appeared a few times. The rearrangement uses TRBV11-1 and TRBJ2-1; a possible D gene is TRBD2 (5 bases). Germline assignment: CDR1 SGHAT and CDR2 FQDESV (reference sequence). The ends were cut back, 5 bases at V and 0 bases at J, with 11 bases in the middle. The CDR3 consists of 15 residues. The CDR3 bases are TGTGCCAGCAGCCCCAGCGGATTCTCCTACAATGAGCAGTTCTTC. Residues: CASSPSGFSYNEQFF.

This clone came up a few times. The CDR3 reads CASGSSGRTDTQYF. DNA of the CDR3: TGTGCTAGTGGTTCAAGCGGGAGGACAGATACGCAGTATTTT. V and J are TRBV12-5 and TRBJ2-3; 9 bases are shared with TRBD2. CDR3 size: 14 residues. V was pared by 4 bases and J by 3 bases, with 2 bases of the junction left unmatched. Germline values: CDR1 LGHNT, CDR2 FRNRAP.

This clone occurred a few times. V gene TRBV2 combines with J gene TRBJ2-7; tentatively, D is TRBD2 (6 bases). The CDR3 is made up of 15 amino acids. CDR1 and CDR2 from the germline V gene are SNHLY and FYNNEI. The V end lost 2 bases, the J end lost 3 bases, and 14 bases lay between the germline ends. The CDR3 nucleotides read TGTGCCAGCAGTGAAAGAGTAGCGGAGATCTACGAGCAGTACTTC. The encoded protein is CASSERVAEIYEQYF.

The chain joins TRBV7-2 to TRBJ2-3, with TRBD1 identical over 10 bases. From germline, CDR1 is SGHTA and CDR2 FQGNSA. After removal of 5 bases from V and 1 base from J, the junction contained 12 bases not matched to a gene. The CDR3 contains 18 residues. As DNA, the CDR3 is TGTGCCAGCAGCCGCACCACGACAGGGGGCGCAGGCACAGATACGCAGTATTTT. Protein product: CASSRTTTGGAGTDTQYF.

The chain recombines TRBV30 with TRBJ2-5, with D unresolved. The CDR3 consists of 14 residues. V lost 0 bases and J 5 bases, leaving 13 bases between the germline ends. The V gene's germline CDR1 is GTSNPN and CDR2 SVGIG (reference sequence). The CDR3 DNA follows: TGTGCCTGGAGTGTCGCAGGCCTCGAGGAGACCCAGTACTTC. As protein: CAWSVAGLEETQYF.

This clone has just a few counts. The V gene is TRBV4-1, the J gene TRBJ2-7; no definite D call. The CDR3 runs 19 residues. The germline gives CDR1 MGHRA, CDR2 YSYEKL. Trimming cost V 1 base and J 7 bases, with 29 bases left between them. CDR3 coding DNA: TGCGCCAGCAGCCAAGTACTGACGGGTAGCAGCTCGCCCTTGACAGAGCAGTACTTC. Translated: CASSQVLTGSSSPLTEQYF.